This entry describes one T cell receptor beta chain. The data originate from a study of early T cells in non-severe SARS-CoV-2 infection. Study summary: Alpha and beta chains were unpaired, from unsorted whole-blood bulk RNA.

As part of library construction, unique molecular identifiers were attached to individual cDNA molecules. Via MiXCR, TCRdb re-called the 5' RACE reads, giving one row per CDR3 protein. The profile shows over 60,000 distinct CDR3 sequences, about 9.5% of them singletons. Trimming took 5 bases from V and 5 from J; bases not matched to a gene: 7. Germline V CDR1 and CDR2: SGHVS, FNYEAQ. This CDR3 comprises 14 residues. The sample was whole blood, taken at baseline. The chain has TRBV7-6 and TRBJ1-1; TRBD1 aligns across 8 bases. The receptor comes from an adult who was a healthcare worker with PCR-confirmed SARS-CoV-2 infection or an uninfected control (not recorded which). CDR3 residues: CASSPLDRATEAFF. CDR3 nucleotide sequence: TGTGCCAGCAGCCCTCTGGACAGGGCAACTGAAGCTTTCTTT.